The 2 T cell receptor beta chains in this list originate from one sample, sequenced in a study of T cell changes during pregnancy in multiple sclerosis. Sequencing used immunoSEQ multiplex PCR; TCRdb keeps in-frame clones, though not all of them. The sample consists of about 73,000 clones, about 92% of them appearing once. The sample was peripheral blood, taken in the third trimester of pregnancy. Source of these receptors: a female donor in good health, enrolled as a control in a pregnancy study.

This clone occurred once. V gene TRBV19 combines with J gene TRBJ1-4; the D is unclear. Between the trimmed V and J ends, which lost 6 bases and 8 bases, there was a span of 16 bases. The CDR3 totals 14 residues. Germline V gene sequence: CDR1 LNHDA, CDR2 SQIVND (reference sequence). CDR3 in amino acids: CASRARPAGEKLFF. In DNA, the CDR3 is TGTGCCAGTAGGGCCCGACCGGCAGGCGAAAAACTGTTTTTT.

The V call is TRBV7-2, the J call TRBJ2-7, with TRBD1 as a possible D gene (5 bases). With 5 bases removed from V and 2 bases from J, the gap between germline ends came to 13 bases. The V gene's germline CDR1 is SGHTA and CDR2 FQGNSA. The CDR3 extends over 14 amino acids. This CDR3 reads CASSPELGAYEQYF. The CDR3 nucleotides are TGTGCCAGCAGCCCTGAGCTAGGGGCCTACGAGCAGTACTTC.